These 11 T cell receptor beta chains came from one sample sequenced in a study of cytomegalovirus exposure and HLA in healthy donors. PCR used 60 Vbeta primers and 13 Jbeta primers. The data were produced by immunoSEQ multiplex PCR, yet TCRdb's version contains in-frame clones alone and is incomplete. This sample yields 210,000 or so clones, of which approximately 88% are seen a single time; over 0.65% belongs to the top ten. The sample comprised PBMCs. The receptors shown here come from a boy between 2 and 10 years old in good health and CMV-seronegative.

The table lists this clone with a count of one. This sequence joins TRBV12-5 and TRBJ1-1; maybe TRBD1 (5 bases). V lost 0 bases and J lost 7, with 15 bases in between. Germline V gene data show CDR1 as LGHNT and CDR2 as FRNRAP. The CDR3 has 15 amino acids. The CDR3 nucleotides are TGTGCTAGTGGTTTGGTACTAGCAGGGAATAATGAAGCTTTCTTT. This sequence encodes CASGLVLAGNNEAFF.

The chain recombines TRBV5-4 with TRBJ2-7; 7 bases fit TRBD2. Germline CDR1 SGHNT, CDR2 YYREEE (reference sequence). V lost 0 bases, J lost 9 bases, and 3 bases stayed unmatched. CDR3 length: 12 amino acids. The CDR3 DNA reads TGTGCCAGCAGCTTGGTTTCGGGAGGGCAGTACTTC. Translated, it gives CASSLVSGGQYF.

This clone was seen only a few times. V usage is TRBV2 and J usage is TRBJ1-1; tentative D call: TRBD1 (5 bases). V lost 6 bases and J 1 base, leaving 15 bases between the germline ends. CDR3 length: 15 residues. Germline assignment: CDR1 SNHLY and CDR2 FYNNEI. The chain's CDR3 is CASSDQRDRNTEAFF. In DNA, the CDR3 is TGTGCCAGCAGCGACCAGCGGGACCGGAACACTGAAGCTTTCTTT.

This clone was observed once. The CDR3 sequence is CASSLKLAPTYNEQFF. The CDR3 DNA sequence: TGTGCCAGCAGCCTCAAGCTAGCGCCAACCTACAATGAGCAGTTCTTC. The chain uses TRBV7-3 and TRBJ2-1; tentative D call: TRBD2 (6 bases). Germline lookup yields CDR1 SGHTA and CDR2 FQGTGA. Deletions cut 5 bases from V and 2 bases from J, with 16 bases between. The CDR3 is made up of 16 amino acids.

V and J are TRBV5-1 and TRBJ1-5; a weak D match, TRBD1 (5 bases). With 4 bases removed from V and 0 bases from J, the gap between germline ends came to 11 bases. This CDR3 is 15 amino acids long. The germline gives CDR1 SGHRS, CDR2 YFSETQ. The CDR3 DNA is TGCGCCAGCAGCCCCGGGGGTTATAGCAATCAGCCCCAGCATTTT. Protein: CASSPGGYSNQPQHF.

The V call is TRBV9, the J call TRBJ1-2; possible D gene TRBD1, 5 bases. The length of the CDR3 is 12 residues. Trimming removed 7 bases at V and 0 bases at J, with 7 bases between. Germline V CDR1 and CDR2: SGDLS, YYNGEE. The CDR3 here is CASAGTNYGYTF. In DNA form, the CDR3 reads TGTGCCAGCGCAGGGACTAACTATGGCTACACCTTC.

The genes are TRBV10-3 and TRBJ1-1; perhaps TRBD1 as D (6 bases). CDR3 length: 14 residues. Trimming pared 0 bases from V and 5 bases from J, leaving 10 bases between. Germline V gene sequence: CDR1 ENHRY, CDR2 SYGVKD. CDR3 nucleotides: TGTGCCATCAGTGAGTCTATGGGGGCAACTGAAGCTTTCTTT. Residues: CAISESMGATEAFF.

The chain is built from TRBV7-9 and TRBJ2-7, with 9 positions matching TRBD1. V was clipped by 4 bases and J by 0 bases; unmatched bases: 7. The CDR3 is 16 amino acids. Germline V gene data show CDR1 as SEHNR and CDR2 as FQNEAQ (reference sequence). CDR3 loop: CASSSGTGSRSYEQYF. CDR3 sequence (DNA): TGTGCCAGCAGCTCAGGGACAGGGTCTCGCTCCTACGAGCAGTACTTC. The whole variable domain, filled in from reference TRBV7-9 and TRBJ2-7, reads DTGVSQNPRHKITKRGQNVTFRCDPISEHNRLYWYRQTLGQGPEFLTYFQNEAQLEKSRLLSDRFSAERPKGSFSTLEIQRTEQGDSAMYLCASSSGTGSRSYEQYFGPGTRLTVT.

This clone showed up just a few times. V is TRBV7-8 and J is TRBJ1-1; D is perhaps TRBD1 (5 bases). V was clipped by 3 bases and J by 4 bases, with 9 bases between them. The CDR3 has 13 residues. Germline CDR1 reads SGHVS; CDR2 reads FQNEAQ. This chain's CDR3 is CASSLGGSTEAFF. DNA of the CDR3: TGTGCCAGCAGCTTGGGGGGATCCACTGAAGCTTTCTTT.

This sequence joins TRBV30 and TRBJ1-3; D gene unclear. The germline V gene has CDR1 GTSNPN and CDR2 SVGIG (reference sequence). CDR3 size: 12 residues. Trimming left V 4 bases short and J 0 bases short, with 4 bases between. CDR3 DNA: TGTGCCTGGACCAGCTCTGGAAACACCATATATTTT. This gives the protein CAWTSSGNTIYF.

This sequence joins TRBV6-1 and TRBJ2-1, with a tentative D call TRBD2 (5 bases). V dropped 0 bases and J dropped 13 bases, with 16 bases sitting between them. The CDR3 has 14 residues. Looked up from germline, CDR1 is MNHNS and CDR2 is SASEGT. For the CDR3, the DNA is TGTGCCAGCAGTGAAGCCCCTCGGGGATTACGCCAGTTCTTC. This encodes CASSEAPRGLRQFF.